This TCR beta chain was sequenced in a study of shared clonotypes between healthy human individuals. Study observations and caveats: Sharing across four donors was highest in naive CD4 (approximately 5%) and lowest in memory CD8 (roughly 0.4%).

Note on this clone: What it binds is not known.

V gave up 5 bases and J gave up 1 base, with 16 bases separating them. CDR1 is SGHRS, CDR2 YFSETQ, per germline. The CDR3 has 15 residues. The table came from immunoSEQ multiplex PCR; TCRdb's copy has only in-frame clones and leaves some out. Here the sample spans about 1.1 million clones, roughly 80% being singletons. The sequenced sample consisted of memory CD4+ T cells from PBMCs. As to subset: CD45RA-negative fraction. The rearrangement uses TRBV5-1 and TRBJ2-7; TRBD1 is a possible D gene (6 bases). This clonotype was sampled from a man aged 18 to 30 in good health. Some clones in this sample may be carry-over from other donors' samples. The DNA for the CDR3 is TGCGCCAGCAGTTACGACGGGACAACTTCCTACGAGCAGTACTTC. Its protein product is CASSYDGTTSYEQYF.